The 30 T cell receptor beta chains below come from one sample, sequenced in a study of graft-versus-host responses after intestinal transplantation. No antigens are known for them. Sequencing used immunoSEQ multiplex PCR; TCRdb keeps in-frame clones, though not all of them. Found here are fewer than 120,000 clones, 93% of them singletons; the top ten hold about 0.51%. The sample in question was unstimulated CD8+ T cells sorted from spleen or lymph node cells, obtained before intestinal transplant. Source of these receptors: a human donor who received an intestinal transplant.

The gene calls are TRBV19 and TRBJ2-1, with D possibly matching TRBD2 (5 bases). The CDR3 spans 12 residues. Trimming removed 7 bases at V and 7 bases at J, with 11 bases between. CDR1 is LNHDA and CDR2 is SQIVND in the germline V gene (reference sequence). The CDR3 DNA is TGTGCCAGTACCCGGGGATGGAATGAGCAGTTCTTC. Its protein product is CASTRGWNEQFF.

The chain combines TRBV9 with TRBJ2-2; no clear D gene. V lost 4 bases and J 0 bases, leaving 7 bases between the germline ends. CDR3 length: 14 residues. The germline V gene encodes CDR1 SGDLS and CDR2 YYNGEE. The CDR3 loop is CASSSSSNTGELFF. For the CDR3, the DNA is TGTGCCAGCAGCTCCTCCTCGAACACCGGGGAGCTGTTTTTT.

The gene calls are TRBV7-8 and TRBJ2-7; 11 bases line up with TRBD1. V trimming: 5 bases; J trimming: 1 base; junction bases outside the gene matches: 4. The germline gives CDR1 SGHVS, CDR2 FQNEAQ. The CDR3 extends over 15 amino acids. The CDR3 spells CASSTWDRGSYEQYF. In DNA, the CDR3 is TGTGCCAGCAGCACCTGGGACAGGGGGTCCTACGAGCAGTACTTC.

The rearrangement links TRBV7-9 to TRBJ2-7; 10 bases match TRBD2. This CDR3 has 16 amino acids. Germline lookup yields CDR1 SEHNR and CDR2 FQNEAQ (reference sequence). Unmatched junction bases numbered 8, after V lost 5 bases and J lost 1 base. The CDR3 loop is CASSPRAGGRSYEQYF. The CDR3 DNA sequence: TGTGCCAGCAGCCCCCGAGCGGGAGGGAGGTCCTACGAGCAGTACTTC.

This chain links TRBV6-5 with TRBJ2-7, with 9 bases aligning to TRBD1. Germline V gene sequence: CDR1 MNHEY, CDR2 SVGAGI. This CDR3 is 15 amino acids long. V gave up 2 bases and J gave up 0 bases; unmatched junction bases: 2. The CDR3 coding sequence is TGTGCCAGCAGTTACCGACAGGGGGGCTCCTACGAGCAGTACTTC. This codes for CASSYRQGGSYEQYF.

The chain uses TRBV7-9 and TRBJ2-7; D is possibly TRBD2 (6 bases). The CDR3 covers 13 residues. The ends were cut back, 5 bases at V and 3 bases at J, with 11 bases in the middle. CDR1 is SEHNR, CDR2 FQNEAQ, per germline (reference sequence). The CDR3: CASSAGTFYEQYF. The CDR3 DNA is TGTGCCAGCAGCGCGGGGACCTTCTACGAGCAGTACTTC.

This chain connects TRBV10-2 to TRBJ2-1; TRBD2 matches at 10 bases. Germline V CDR1 and CDR2: WSHSY, SAAADI. This CDR3 region has 16 residues. Trimming took 6 bases from V and 6 from J; bases not matched to a gene: 11. The CDR3 spells CASRSSGSIPSNEQFF. In DNA, the CDR3 is TGCGCCAGCAGATCTAGCGGGAGTATCCCGAGCAATGAGCAGTTCTTC.

The rearrangement joins TRBV9 to TRBJ2-3; 10 bases line up with TRBD2. CDR1 and CDR2 (germline): SGDLS, YYNGEE. V gave up 0 bases and J gave up 5 bases; unmatched junction bases: 21. The CDR3 sequence is 21 residues long. The CDR3 here is CASSVESEIYELAGEEDTQYF. The DNA for the CDR3 is TGTGCCAGCAGCGTAGAGTCGGAGATCTACGAGCTAGCGGGAGAGGAAGATACGCAGTATTTT.

The V and J genes are TRBV10-1 and TRBJ2-7; D is undetermined. The CDR3 is made up of 14 amino acids. V was cut by 2 bases and J by 0 bases, with 8 bases left in between. CDR1 is WNHNN and CDR2 is SYGVQD in the germline V gene (reference sequence). CDR3 coding DNA: TGCGCCAGCAGTGAGACTGTAGGCTCCTACGAGCAGTACTTC. Translating it yields CASSETVGSYEQYF.

The rearrangement links TRBV4-1 to TRBJ2-1; 7 positions agree with TRBD2. Looked up from germline, CDR1 is MGHRA and CDR2 is YSYEKL. This CDR3 has 18 residues. Trimming cost V 6 bases and J 0 bases; bases outside gene matches: 14. CDR3 in DNA: TGCGCCAGCAGTCCAAGCGGGGCTAGCGGACCCTCCTACAATGAGCAGTTCTTC. This encodes CASSPSGASGPSYNEQFF.

V usage is TRBV27 and J usage is TRBJ2-7; TRBD1 or TRBD2 may be the D gene (5 bases each). The CDR3 loop spans 15 amino acids. Trimming removed 5 bases from V and 5 bases from J, with 19 bases in between. Germline V gene data show CDR1 as MNHEY and CDR2 as SMNVEV (reference sequence). CDR3 in DNA: TGTGCCAGCAGTAACCGGGGACGGACGGTCCACGAGCAGTACTTC. Protein sequence: CASSNRGRTVHEQYF.

The gene calls are TRBV4-1 and TRBJ2-1; D is undetermined. Germline V lookup: CDR1 MGHRA, CDR2 YSYEKL. The CDR3 totals 16 residues. V was cut by 0 bases and J by 0 bases, with 9 bases left in between. In DNA, the CDR3 is TGCGCCAGCAGCCAAGATCTGGCTAGCTCCTACAATGAGCAGTTCTTC. Its translation is CASSQDLASSYNEQFF.

As to this clone: The same CDR3 also results from other DNA sequences found in this sample. The rearrangement uses TRBV6-5 and TRBJ1-1, with TRBD1 as a possible D gene (5 bases). V dropped 0 bases and J dropped 4 bases, with 6 bases sitting between them. This CDR3 comprises 13 residues. Looked up from germline, CDR1 is MNHEY and CDR2 is SVGAGI. CDR3 protein: CASSYSGGTEAFF. The CDR3, as DNA: TGTGCCAGCAGTTACTCTGGGGGCACTGAAGCTTTCTTT.

This chain joins TRBV29-1 and TRBJ2-5; perhaps TRBD2 as D (6 bases). Trimming removed 3 bases at V and 4 bases at J, with 21 bases between. The CDR3 contains 16 residues. From germline, CDR1 is SQVTM and CDR2 ANQGSEA. In nucleotides, the CDR3 is TGCAGCGTTGATTCGGAGACTCGGGAGATGAGAGAGACCCAGTACTTC. It yields the protein CSVDSETREMRETQYF.

This clone turned up a few times. The chain carries TRBV18 and TRBJ1-3; D gene ambiguous. The CDR3 is 14 residues long. CDR1 and CDR2 (germline): KGHSH, LQKENI. V was trimmed by 8 bases and J by 6 bases, leaving 17 bases between them. The CDR3 sequence: CASTTGAMQNTIYF. CDR3 nucleotides: TGTGCCAGCACGACCGGCGCCATGCAAAACACCATATATTTT.

The chain joins TRBV5-1 to TRBJ2-7; D is unclear. Germline V gene sequence: CDR1 SGHRS, CDR2 YFSETQ. V was pared by 0 bases and J by 3 bases, with 10 bases between. This CDR3 comprises 14 residues. Here the CDR3 reads CASSLDPDSYEQYF. The CDR3 DNA reads as TGCGCCAGCAGCTTGGATCCGGATAGCTACGAGCAGTACTTC. Looking up the rest from reference TRBV5-1 and TRBJ2-7 gives the full variable domain: KAGVTQTPRYLIKTRGQQVTLSCSPISGHRSVSWYQQTPGQGLQFLFEYFSETQRNKGNFPGRFSGRQFSNSRSEMNVSTLELGDSALYLCASSLDPDSYEQYFGPGTRLTVT.

The V gene is TRBV6-5, the J gene TRBJ1-1, with D perhaps TRBD1 (6 bases). Trimming removed 0 bases at V and 6 bases at J, with 11 bases between. The CDR3 is made up of 14 amino acids. The V gene's germline CDR1 is MNHEY and CDR2 SVGAGI. The CDR3 DNA follows: TGTGCCAGCAGTTACTCAGTCAGGGGTCCTGAAGCTTTCTTT. This encodes CASSYSVRGPEAFF.

This clone has just one count. The V and J genes are TRBV19 and TRBJ2-1; TRBD2 might be the D (6 bases). The CDR3 is 13 amino acids. V dropped 5 bases and J dropped 7 bases, with 12 bases sitting between them. Germline assignment: CDR1 LNHDA and CDR2 SQIVND (reference sequence). The CDR3 region is CASSPGTFNEQFF. CDR3 bases: TGTGCCAGTAGTCCCGGGACTTTTAATGAGCAGTTCTTC.

V is TRBV27 and J is TRBJ1-2, with 10 bases fitting TRBD1. With V trimmed by 3 bases and J by 3 bases, 4 bases remained unmatched. Germline V lookup: CDR1 MNHEY, CDR2 SMNVEV (reference sequence). The CDR3 extends over 15 amino acids. CDR3 protein: CASSFATGGHYGYTF. The CDR3 DNA reads as TGTGCCAGCAGTTTCGCGACAGGGGGCCACTATGGCTACACCTTC.

The J gene is TRBJ2-1, the V gene TRBV29-1; TRBD2 matches 8 bases. The CDR3 runs to 13 residues. V dropped 4 bases and J dropped 7; count of bases not matched to a gene: 6. Germline V CDR1 and CDR2: SQVTM, ANQGSEA. CDR3 sequence reads: CSVVLADGNEQFF. The CDR3 nucleotides are TGCAGCGTTGTACTAGCGGATGGGAATGAGCAGTTCTTC.

The gene calls are TRBV28 and TRBJ2-2, with D perhaps matching TRBD1 or TRBD2 (5 bases each). Germline-derived CDR1 and CDR2 are MDHEN and SYDVKM. Trimming took off 7 bases at V and 5 bases at J, with 20 bases between the two ends. The CDR3 has 16 amino acids. This chain's CDR3 is CASTAWGSVRTGELFF. The CDR3 DNA reads TGTGCCAGCACCGCCTGGGGGAGTGTTAGGACCGGGGAGCTGTTTTTT.

With respect to this clone: The junction departs from germline at one end; a sequencing error may be responsible. The V and J genes are TRBV13 and TRBJ2-1; 13 bases agree with TRBD2. The CDR3 runs 15 residues. Germline V gene lookup returns CDR1 PRHDT and CDR2 FYEKMQ (reference sequence). CDR3 bases: TGTGCCAGCAGCCTAGGACTAGCGGGAGTCAATGAGCAGTTCTTC. It encodes CASSLGLAGVNEQFF.

The V gene is TRBV5-8, the J gene TRBJ1-4; the D gene is possibly TRBD1 (5 bases). The germline CDR1 and CDR2 sequences are SGHTS and YDEGEE. The V end lost 6 bases, the J end lost 16 bases, and 16 bases lay between the germline ends. The CDR3 contains 11 residues. For the CDR3, the DNA is TGTGCCAGCAAGGGACTCGGAGCGTCGTTTTTT. Residues: CASKGLGASFF.

The rearrangement joins TRBV6-5 to TRBJ2-7; D might be TRBD2 (5 bases). The germline CDR1 and CDR2 sequences are MNHEY and SVGAGI. Trimming removed 5 bases at V and 1 base at J, with 12 bases between. The CDR3 runs 14 residues. The DNA for the CDR3 is TGTGCCAGCAGTCTTTTGGGAGAGTCCTACGAGCAGTACTTC. Translation: CASSLLGESYEQYF.

The J gene is TRBJ1-1, the V gene TRBV30; D remains ambiguous. Looked up from germline, CDR1 is GTSNPN and CDR2 is SVGIG (reference sequence). This CDR3 has 14 amino acids. V dropped 5 bases and J dropped 1 base, with 14 bases sitting between them. The CDR3 region has the DNA TGTGCCTGGGACCAGGACGAGAGGAACACTGAAGCTTTCTTT. Protein product: CAWDQDERNTEAFF. Looking up the rest from reference TRBV30 and TRBJ1-1 gives the full variable domain: SQTIHQWPATLVQPVGSPLSLECTVEGTSNPNLYWYRQAAGRGLQLLFYSVGIGQISSEVPQNLSASRPQDRQFILSSKKLLLSDSGFYLCAWDQDERNTEAFFGQGTRLTVV.

The chain has TRBV21-1 and TRBJ2-3; TRBD1 is taken as the D call from the table, unchecked against the DNA. TRBV21-1 is shown as a pseudogene. The CDR3 is 16 amino acids. The CDR3 spells CASSNLLDRGGGTQYF. The CDR3 nucleotides read TGTGCCAGCAGCAATTTACTCGACAGGGGTGGAGGTACGCAGTATTTT.

J is TRBJ1-4 and V is TRBV25-1; D possibly corresponds to TRBD1 (5 bases). The germline V and J ends were trimmed by 3 bases and 6 bases, with 8 bases remaining between them. The CDR3 consists of 13 residues. The germline V gene encodes CDR1 MGHDK and CDR2 SYGVNS. The CDR3 coding sequence is TGTGCCAGCAGTGACAGGGTGGATGAAAAACTGTTTTTT. Translated: CASSDRVDEKLFF.

The rearrangement joins TRBV6-5 to TRBJ2-3; D not certain. The germline V gene has CDR1 MNHEY and CDR2 SVGAGI. With 7 bases removed from V and 2 bases from J, the gap between germline ends came to 4 bases. This CDR3 region has 11 residues. The CDR3 loop reads CASTYTDTQYF. The CDR3 DNA reads as TGTGCCAGCACCTACACAGATACGCAGTATTTT.

The chain has TRBV9 and TRBJ2-5; TRBD2 is a possible D gene (8 bases). V lost 0 bases to trimming and J lost 4 bases, with 22 bases between them. There are 18 residues in the CDR3. CDR1 SGDLS and CDR2 YYNGEE come from the germline V gene. The CDR3 sequence: CASSVEGSGGGAGETQYF. The CDR3 coding sequence is TGTGCCAGCAGCGTAGAGGGGTCGGGAGGGGGCGCGGGAGAGACCCAGTACTTC.

This chain connects TRBV4-1 to TRBJ2-1; 8 nucleotides line up with TRBD2. This CDR3 region has 14 residues. CDR1 is MGHRA and CDR2 is YSYEKL in the germline V gene. J was trimmed by 8 bases and V by 4 bases; bases with no gene match: 7. The CDR3 sequence is CASSLSGSGDEQFF. The CDR3 DNA reads TGCGCCAGCAGCCTGAGCGGGAGTGGGGATGAGCAGTTCTTC.